The 21 T cell receptor beta chains presented below share a single source sample, sequenced in a study of technical replicates of blood from a few donors. Assay used: immunoSEQ multiplex PCR; TCRdb lists only in-frame clones, some missing. The data show almost 55,000 clones, around 94% seen once. The sample consisted of T cells isolated from PBMCs. The receptors originated from a human donor in good health.

The chain uses TRBV11-2 and TRBJ1-1, with D perhaps TRBD1 (5 bases). CDR3 length: 13 amino acids. Germline CDR1 SGHAT, CDR2 FQNNGV. Trimming pared 0 bases from V and 8 bases from J, leaving 10 bases between. The CDR3 DNA follows: TGTGCCAGCAGCTTAGATCAGGGCGACGAAGCTTTCTTT. Its protein product is CASSLDQGDEAFF.

The gene calls are TRBV7-3 and TRBJ2-6; D unresolved. The germline V gene encodes CDR1 SGHTA and CDR2 FQGTGA. Trimming removed 5 bases from V and 0 bases from J, with 14 bases in between. This CDR3 has 17 residues. The CDR3 nucleotides are TGTGCCAGCAGCCTTACTAACACTCACTCTGGGGCCAACGTCCTGACTTTC. Residues: CASSLTNTHSGANVLTF.

This chain uses TRBV5-4 with TRBJ1-6; 10 bases align to TRBD1. CDR1 and CDR2 (germline): SGHNT, YYREEE (reference sequence). This CDR3 comprises 17 residues. V shed 1 base and J 7 bases; nucleotides not matched to a gene: 8. The chain's CDR3 is CASSLWGQGRWNSPLHF. In DNA, the CDR3 is TGTGCCAGCAGCTTGTGGGGACAGGGGCGGTGGAATTCACCCCTCCACTTT.

The V call is TRBV6-5, the J call TRBJ1-1; 9 bases map to TRBD1. With V trimmed by 6 bases and J by 11 bases, 7 bases remained unmatched. The CDR3 totals 12 residues. The germline V gene has CDR1 MNHEY and CDR2 SVGAGI. CDR3 loop: CASSQGQGRAFF. As DNA, the CDR3 is TGTGCCAGCAGCCAGGGACAGGGACGGGCTTTCTTT.

The chain is built from TRBV7-9 and TRBJ2-3, with TRBD2 matching 8 bases. Germline V CDR1 and CDR2: SEHNR, FQNEAQ (reference sequence). V trimming: 1 base; J trimming: 5 bases; junction bases outside the gene matches: 5. CDR3 size: 15 residues. This chain's CDR3 is CASSLDSAGGDTQYF. CDR3 sequence (DNA): TGTGCCAGCAGCTTAGATTCTGCGGGGGGAGATACGCAGTATTTT.

The chain has TRBV7-9 and TRBJ2-4; D perhaps matches TRBD2 (6 bases). This CDR3 spans 13 amino acids. Germline loops: CDR1 SEHNR, CDR2 FQNEAQ (reference sequence). Trimming shortened V by 6 bases and J by 8 bases, and 14 bases separated the two germline ends. The chain's CDR3 is CASSRAGRYIQYF. DNA of the CDR3: TGTGCCAGCAGTCGGGCAGGGAGGTACATTCAGTACTTC. The full variable domain, rest sourced from reference TRBV7-9 and TRBJ2-4, is DTGVSQNPRHKITKRGQNVTFRCDPISEHNRLYWYRQTLGQGPEFLTYFQNEAQLEKSRLLSDRFSAERPKGSFSTLEIQRTEQGDSAMYLCASSRAGRYIQYFGAGTRLSVL.

The CDR3 region has the DNA TGTGCCAGCAGCTTAGGTATCGGCGGGGGGGTCTCCTACGAGCAGTACTTC. It yields the protein CASSLGIGGGVSYEQYF. The V and J genes are TRBV7-6 and TRBJ2-7, with TRBD2 identical over 9 bases. The length of the CDR3 is 17 residues. With 1 base clipped from V and 0 bases from J, the junction kept 7 bases outside the gene matches. Per germline, CDR1 SGHVS and CDR2 FNYEAQ. Together with reference TRBV7-6 and TRBJ2-7, the CDR3 gives the full variable domain: GAGVSQSPRYKVTKRGQDVALRCDPISGHVSLYWYRQALGQGPEFLTYFNYEAQQDKSGLPNDRFSAERPEGSISTLTIQRTEQRDSAMYRCASSLGIGGGVSYEQYFGPGTRLTVT.

The chain employs TRBV11-1 and TRBJ2-1, with 8 bases that match TRBD2. Germline lookup yields CDR1 SGHAT and CDR2 FQDESV (reference sequence). The CDR3 runs 15 residues. Losses at the gene ends were 6 bases for V and 7 bases for J; bases not matched to a gene: 11. In nucleotides, the CDR3 is TGTGCCAGCAGTGGGGCGGGGGGCCGTAAAAATGAGCAGTTCTTC. This codes for CASSGAGGRKNEQFF.

V and J are TRBV7-9 and TRBJ1-5, with TRBD1 identical over 8 bases. V was pared by 4 bases and J by 4 bases, with 9 bases of the junction left unmatched. The CDR3 has 16 residues. Germline V CDR1 and CDR2: SEHNR, FQNEAQ (reference sequence). The CDR3, as DNA: TGTGCCAGCAGCTACGGTGGACAGGGATTAAATCAGCCCCAGCATTTT. Encoded protein: CASSYGGQGLNQPQHF.

The V and J genes are TRBV7-9 and TRBJ2-7, with 7 bases identical to TRBD1. V lost 1 base to trimming and J lost 4 bases; unmatched junction nucleotides: 4. This CDR3 spans 14 amino acids. Looked up from germline, CDR1 is SEHNR and CDR2 is FQNEAQ (reference sequence). DNA of the CDR3: TGTGCCAGCAGCTTAGAAGGGACAGCTTACGAGCAGTACTTC. As protein: CASSLEGTAYEQYF.

V is TRBV9 and J is TRBJ2-5; the D is unclear. The V and J ends lost 7 bases and 7 bases respectively, with 8 bases between them. This CDR3 is 10 amino acids long. The V gene's germline CDR1 is SGDLS and CDR2 YYNGEE. The CDR3 protein is CASGVGTQYF. In DNA, the CDR3 is TGTGCCAGCGGAGTGGGGACCCAGTACTTC.

The chain combines TRBV5-1 with TRBJ1-1; D unclear. The CDR3 consists of 13 residues. Trimming took 3 bases from V and 2 from J, leaving 8 bases between them. Germline lookup yields CDR1 SGHRS and CDR2 YFSETQ. The CDR3 DNA sequence: TGCGCCAGCAGCTCCGTAGCTAACACTGAAGCTTTCTTT. Amino acids: CASSSVANTEAFF.

This clone came up once. The junction and the germline gene differ at one end; a read error may be behind it. The genes are TRBV9 and TRBJ2-7, with no clear D. The CDR3 contains 8 residues. The germline CDR1 and CDR2 sequences are SGDLS and YYNGEE. The DNA of the CDR3 is TGTGCCAGCAGCGTACCGGACTTC. Translating it yields CASSVPDF.

This sequence joins TRBV7-2 and TRBJ2-5, with a weak D call TRBD1 (7 bases). The CDR3 has 17 amino acids. Germline V CDR1 and CDR2: SGHTA, FQGNSA. Trimming removed 0 bases from V and 1 base from J, with 15 bases in between. CDR3 region: CASSLAEEGAPQETQYF. For the CDR3, the DNA is TGTGCCAGCAGCTTAGCGGAGGAGGGGGCTCCCCAAGAGACCCAGTACTTC.

The chain is built from TRBV10-1 and TRBJ2-1, with 8 bases matching TRBD2. The CDR3 is 14 residues long. Trimming took 7 bases from V and 2 from J; bases not matched to a gene: 4. The germline V gene encodes CDR1 WNHNN and CDR2 SYGVQD (reference sequence). CDR3: CASNAGGTYNEQFF. CDR3 coding DNA: TGCGCCAGCAATGCGGGAGGTACCTACAATGAGCAGTTCTTC.

The chain couples TRBV5-1 to TRBJ2-2, with D unclear. The CDR3 consists of 15 residues. Germline V gives CDR1 SGHRS, CDR2 YFSETQ. The V and J ends lost 0 bases and 2 bases respectively, with 8 bases between them. The CDR3 sequence is CASSLATGNTGELFF. CDR3 coding DNA: TGCGCCAGCAGCTTGGCCACGGGTAACACCGGGGAGCTGTTTTTT.

J is TRBJ2-7 and V is TRBV29-1, with 7 bases matching TRBD2. CDR1 is SQVTM and CDR2 is ANQGSEA in the germline V gene. After removal of 4 bases from V and 2 bases from J, the junction contained 5 bases not matched to a gene. The CDR3 runs 13 residues. The CDR3 loop is CSVVFTSAYEQYF. The CDR3 region has the DNA TGCAGCGTTGTCTTCACTAGCGCCTACGAGCAGTACTTC.

J is TRBJ2-7 and V is TRBV15, with unresolved D. Germline assignment: CDR1 LNHNV and CDR2 YYDKDF (reference sequence). The CDR3 consists of 12 residues. The germline V and J ends were trimmed by 0 bases and 7 bases, with 7 bases remaining between them. Written as DNA, the CDR3 is TGTGCCACCAGCAGAGAACTAAGGGAGCAGTACTTC. Amino acids: CATSRELREQYF.

The chain combines TRBV7-9 with TRBJ1-2; D unclear. The CDR3 has 14 residues. CDR1 and CDR2 from the germline V gene are SEHNR and FQNEAQ (reference sequence). V was pared by 5 bases and J by 11 bases, with 21 bases between. CDR3 DNA sequence: TGTGCCAGCAGCACCGGGATGGCAGTAAGTGGATACACCTTC. Protein sequence: CASSTGMAVSGYTF.

The V gene is TRBV10-1, the J gene TRBJ2-3, with TRBD2 identical over 7 bases. J was trimmed by 1 base and V by 2 bases; bases with no gene match: 3. The CDR3 sequence is 15 residues long. Germline CDR1 WNHNN, CDR2 SYGVQD (reference sequence). The CDR3 reads CASSESGMGTDTQYF. The CDR3 DNA is TGCGCCAGCAGTGAGAGCGGGATGGGCACAGATACGCAGTATTTT.

The CDR3 protein is CASSLGTSGQETQYF. CDR3 DNA: TGTGCCAGCAGTCTCGGGACTAGCGGACAAGAGACCCAGTACTTC. The V gene is TRBV28, the J gene TRBJ2-5; TRBD2 matches at 11 bases. V lost 5 bases to trimming and J lost 2 bases; unmatched junction nucleotides: 4. The CDR3 is made up of 15 amino acids. Germline CDR1 is MDHEN and CDR2 is SYDVKM.